This entry lists 24 T cell receptor beta chains sequenced from one sample in a study of vaccination and CD4 T cells after COVID-19. For these TCRs, the target antigens are not known. As to treatment: roughly 10-day PBMC culture with coronavirus spike peptide pools or control peptides (ViraFEST assay). The study sequenced cultured CD4+ T cell DNA using the Oncomine TCR Beta short-read assay. TCRdb reanalysed the PCR reads using MiXCR and keeps one entry per CDR3 protein. The data hold fewer than 15,000 distinct CDR3 sequences, with less than 65% observed a single time. Sequencing used CD4+ T cells from blood, cultured in vitro. The origin of the receptors is a human donor who had recovered from COVID-19.

This clonotype was seen more than once but under ten times. This rearrangement joins TRBV6-1 to TRBJ2-3; TRBD2 aligns across 9 bases. Germline trimming cut 6 bases from V and 0 bases from J; bases unmatched to any gene: 19. The CDR3 consists of 20 residues. Germline V gene data show CDR1 as MNHNS and CDR2 as SASEGT. CDR3 in amino acids: CASRAGRAGGRTSSTDTQYF. The CDR3 DNA follows: TGTGCCAGCAGGGCGGGACGAGCGGGGGGCCGAACCTCTAGCACAGATACGCAGTATTTT.

This chain joins TRBV2 and TRBJ1-5; D uncertain. Between the trimmed V and J ends, which lost 4 bases and 1 base, there was a span of 2 bases. This CDR3 has 12 amino acids. The germline V gene encodes CDR1 SNHLY and CDR2 FYNNEI. The chain's CDR3 is CASSGSNQPQHF. Here the CDR3 DNA reads TGTGCCAGCAGTGGCAGCAATCAGCCCCAGCATTTT. Full variable domain (rest looked up from reference TRBV2 and TRBJ1-5): EPEVTQTPSHQVTQMGQEVILRCVPISNHLYFYWYRQILGQKVEFLVSFYNNEISEKSEIFDDQFSVERPDGSNFTLKIRSTKLEDSAMYFCASSGSNQPQHFGDGTRLSIL.

The V call is TRBV5-1, the J call TRBJ1-1; no clear D. In germline, CDR1 is SGHRS, CDR2 YFSETQ. The length of the CDR3 is 14 residues. V was cut by 2 bases and J by 1 base, with 9 bases left in between. DNA of the CDR3: TGCGCCAGCAGCTTAGGCTCACCGAACACTGAAGCTTTCTTT. Translating it yields CASSLGSPNTEAFF.

The chain is built from TRBV7-8 and TRBJ1-6; D is ambiguous. Germline-derived CDR1 and CDR2 are SGHVS and FQNEAQ. V lost 5 bases, J lost 6 bases, and 14 bases lay in between. The CDR3 is 15 residues long. CDR3 sequence reads: CASSPPGRGNSPLHF. The CDR3 DNA is TGTGCCAGCAGCCCGCCGGGTCGGGGTAATTCACCCCTCCACTTT.

The genes are TRBV12-3 or TRBV12-4 and TRBJ2-2; D is ambiguous. Trimming stripped 5 bases from V and 5 bases from J, with 18 bases between. This CDR3 region has 16 residues. The CDR3 nucleotides are TGTGCCAGCAGTATCCACCTAGGAAAGGGAACCGGGGAGCTGTTTTTT. Its protein is CASSIHLGKGTGELFF.

The chain combines TRBV4-1 with TRBJ1-6; a weak D match, TRBD1 (6 bases). CDR3 size: 15 residues. Germline V lookup: CDR1 MGHRA, CDR2 YSYEKL. Trimming took 1 base from V and 14 from J, leaving 18 bases between them. CDR3 bases: TGCGCCAGCAGCCAAGGCGACCCTCGGGGGCGGGCCCTCCACTTT. Its protein product is CASSQGDPRGRALHF.

V gene TRBV7-7 combines with J gene TRBJ2-7, with D perhaps TRBD1 (6 bases). This CDR3 comprises 15 residues. Germline V gene sequence: CDR1 SSHAT, CDR2 FNYEAQ (reference sequence). Trimming stripped 4 bases from V and 0 bases from J, with 13 bases between. The CDR3 sequence is CASSSQQGTSYEQYF. CDR3 DNA: TGTGCCAGCAGCTCCCAGCAGGGGACCTCCTACGAGCAGTACTTC. Full variable domain (missing parts from reference TRBV7-7 and TRBJ2-7): GAGVSQSPRYKVTKRGQDVTLRCDPISSHATLYWYQQALGQGPEFLTYFNYEAQPDKSGLPSDRFSAERPEGSISTLTIQRTEQRDSAMYRCASSSQQGTSYEQYFGPGTRLTVT.

This clonotype was observed a handful of times. The rearrangement joins TRBV12-3 or TRBV12-4 to TRBJ1-1; 9 bases are shared with TRBD1. This CDR3 has 15 amino acids. Unmatched junction bases numbered 2, after V lost 2 bases and J lost 1 base. The CDR3 nucleotides read TGTGCCAGCAGTTTACGGACAGGGGCGAACACTGAAGCTTTCTTT. This encodes CASSLRTGANTEAFF.

The gene calls are TRBV5-4 and TRBJ1-1; no clear D gene. The V gene's germline CDR1 is SGHNT and CDR2 YYREEE (reference sequence). CDR3 length equals 15 residues. V shed 0 bases and J shed 0 bases, with 9 bases lying between them. The CDR3 region has the DNA TGTGCCAGCAGCTTGGGGGGTCCCGTGAACACTGAAGCTTTCTTT. Amino acids: CASSLGGPVNTEAFF.

The CDR3 DNA reads as TGTGCCAGCAGCAAATCGAGGACAGGGGGGTTTAGCAATCAGCCCCAGCATTTT. Amino acid sequence: CASSKSRTGGFSNQPQHF. The chain has TRBV21-1 and TRBJ1-5; the D call of TRBD1 is as the table states it, not checked on the DNA. TRBV21-1 corresponds to a pseudogene. There are 18 residues in the CDR3.

A single count supports this clonotype. The chain combines TRBV6-1 with TRBJ2-1; the match to TRBD1 covers 9 bases. From germline, CDR1 is MNHNS and CDR2 SASEGT. J lost 7 bases, V lost 11 bases, and 12 bases had no gene match. The length of the CDR3 is 14 residues. The CDR3 spells CAGGGTGYLNEQFF. DNA for the CDR3: TGTGCCGGGGGCGGGACAGGGTACCTTAATGAGCAGTTCTTC.

The chain recombines TRBV7-2 with TRBJ1-3; 7 bases are shared with TRBD1. The CDR3 is 15 residues long. V was pared by 3 bases and J by 0 bases, with 2 bases of the junction left unmatched. The germline V gene has CDR1 SGHTA and CDR2 FQGNSA. The CDR3 here is CASSLRGLSGNTIYF. For the CDR3, the DNA is TGTGCCAGCAGCTTGAGGGGGCTCTCTGGAAACACCATATATTTT.

This chain uses TRBV19 with TRBJ2-7; the match to TRBD1 covers 9 bases. V trimming: 7 bases; J trimming: 2 bases; junction bases outside the gene matches: 6. CDR1 is LNHDA, CDR2 SQIVND, per germline (reference sequence). The CDR3 runs 14 residues. The CDR3 bases are TGTGCCAGTAAAACGGGACAGGGACCCTACGAGCAGTACTTC. It codes for CASKTGQGPYEQYF.

The chain recombines TRBV7-9 with TRBJ1-2, with TRBD1 matching over 7 bases. The CDR3 totals 14 residues. CDR1 and CDR2 (germline): SEHNR, FQNEAQ (reference sequence). The trim removed 0 bases at V and 5 bases at J, leaving 3 bases unmatched. CDR3 coding DNA: TGTGCCAGCAGCTTAGCGGACAGGAGTTATGGCTACACCTTC. This sequence encodes CASSLADRSYGYTF. Drawing the rest from reference TRBV7-9 and TRBJ1-2, the complete variable domain is DTGVSQNPRHKITKRGQNVTFRCDPISEHNRLYWYRQTLGQGPEFLTYFQNEAQLEKSRLLSDRFSAERPKGSFSTLEIQRTEQGDSAMYLCASSLADRSYGYTFGSGTRLTVV.

This clonotype has more than one count but fewer than ten. The rearrangement joins TRBV10-2 to TRBJ1-2, with D unresolved. V was cut by 5 bases and J by 8 bases, with 15 bases left in between. CDR1 and CDR2 from the germline V gene are WSHSY and SAAADI. This CDR3 has 13 residues. In DNA, the CDR3 is TGCGCCAGCAGTTCCGGCCCCCCGGGCGGCTACACCTTC. Protein sequence: CASSSGPPGGYTF.

This clonotype was detected only a few times. The rearrangement uses TRBV20-1 and TRBJ2-7; 7 bases agree with TRBD1. The CDR3 extends over 13 amino acids. J lost 6 bases, V lost 4 bases, and 9 bases had no gene match. The germline gives CDR1 DFQATT, CDR2 SNEGSKA (reference sequence). In DNA, the CDR3 is TGCAGTGCTAAAAGGACAGGTACCCTCGAGCAGTACTTC. It is translated as CSAKRTGTLEQYF.

DNA of the CDR3: TGCGCCAGCAGCTTGGGACAGGTCTGGGGCACAGATACGCAGTATTTT. Encoded protein: CASSLGQVWGTDTQYF. The chain is built from TRBV5-1 and TRBJ2-3; D possibly corresponds to TRBD1 (6 bases). CDR1 is SGHRS, CDR2 YFSETQ, per germline. V dropped 0 bases and J dropped 1 base, with 12 bases sitting between them. This CDR3 is built from 16 residues.

This chain joins TRBV9 and TRBJ1-2, with D possibly matching TRBD1 (5 bases). Per germline, CDR1 SGDLS and CDR2 YYNGEE. Trimming stripped 0 bases from V and 3 bases from J, with 9 bases between. The CDR3 runs 14 residues. CDR3 in amino acids: CASSVGGTYYGYTF. CDR3 DNA sequence: TGTGCCAGCAGCGTAGGCGGGACGTACTATGGCTACACCTTC.

The chain couples TRBV10-3 to TRBJ1-2; no firm D call. Germline lookup yields CDR1 ENHRY and CDR2 SYGVKD. The ends were cut back, 1 base at V and 6 bases at J, with 9 bases in the middle. This CDR3 has 13 amino acids. CDR3 sequence (DNA): TGTGCCATCAGTGAGTATAGGGCTGATGGCTACACCTTC. Translating it yields CAISEYRADGYTF.

This clonotype was counted only a few times. CDR3 amino acids: CASSAGQGVNTGELFF. The CDR3 DNA sequence: TGTGCCAGCAGCGCGGGACAGGGGGTCAACACCGGGGAGCTGTTTTTT. V is TRBV21-1 and J is TRBJ2-2; TRBD1 reflects the table's D call only, with no check against the DNA. TRBV21-1 is marked as a pseudogene. CDR3 length: 16 residues.

V is TRBV2 and J is TRBJ2-2, with 8 bases identical to TRBD1. This CDR3 is built from 13 residues. The V gene end was trimmed by 6 bases and the J gene end by 6 bases; junction bases not matched to a gene: 3. Germline V gives CDR1 SNHLY, CDR2 FYNNEI. The CDR3 loop is CASRVTGAGELFF. In DNA, the CDR3 is TGTGCCAGCAGAGTGACAGGGGCCGGGGAGCTGTTTTTT. Together with reference TRBV2 and TRBJ2-2, the CDR3 gives the full variable domain: EPEVTQTPSHQVTQMGQEVILRCVPISNHLYFYWYRQILGQKVEFLVSFYNNEISEKSEIFDDQFSVERPDGSNFTLKIRSTKLEDSAMYFCASRVTGAGELFFGEGSRLTVL.

The V gene is TRBV25-1, the J gene TRBJ1-2, with 7 bases fitting TRBD1. V shed 4 bases and J 5 bases; nucleotides not matched to a gene: 10. CDR3 length equals 15 residues. Germline CDR1 and CDR2: MGHDK and SYGVNS. The CDR3 coding sequence is TGTGCCAGCAGTGGCTTTTCACAGGGGAAGTATGGCTACACCTTC. It codes for CASSGFSQGKYGYTF.

The V and J genes are TRBV6-2 or TRBV6-3 and TRBJ1-2; a weak D match, TRBD1 (6 bases). The CDR3 loop spans 14 amino acids. Germline loops: CDR1 MNHEY, CDR2 SVGEGT. The V end lost 2 bases, the J end lost 2 bases, and 9 bases lay between the germline ends. CDR3 DNA sequence: TGTGCCAGCAGTTACCCCCAGGGGAACTATGGCTACACCTTC. The encoded protein is CASSYPQGNYGYTF.

This rearrangement joins TRBV7-2 to TRBJ2-2, with TRBD2 as a possible D gene (5 bases). Germline values: CDR1 SGHTA, CDR2 FQGNSA. This CDR3 is built from 16 residues. V lost 5 bases and J 0 bases, leaving 13 bases between the germline ends. CDR3 nucleotides: TGTGCCAGCAGCGAATGGAGCGGAGCGAACACCGGGGAGCTGTTTTTT. This encodes CASSEWSGANTGELFF.